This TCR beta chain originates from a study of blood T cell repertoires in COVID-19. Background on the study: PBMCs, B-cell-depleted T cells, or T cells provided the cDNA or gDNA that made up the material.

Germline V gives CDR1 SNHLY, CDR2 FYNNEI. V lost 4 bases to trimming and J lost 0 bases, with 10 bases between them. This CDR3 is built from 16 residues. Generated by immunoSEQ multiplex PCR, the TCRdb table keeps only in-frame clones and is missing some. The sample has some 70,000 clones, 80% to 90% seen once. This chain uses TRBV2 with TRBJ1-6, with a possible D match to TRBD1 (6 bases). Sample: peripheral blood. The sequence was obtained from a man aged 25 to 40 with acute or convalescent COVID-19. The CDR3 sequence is CASSGTGSSYNSPLHF. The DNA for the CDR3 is TGTGCCAGCAGTGGAACAGGGAGCTCCTATAATTCACCCCTCCACTTT.